These 11 T cell receptor beta chains were all obtained from the same sample, sequenced in a study of Graves' ophthalmopathy and Graves' hyperthyroidism. Amplification from RNA transcripts yielded the TCR beta CDR3 regions. HTBI-primed first-round RT-PCR preceded second-round multiplex PCR. TCRdb itself ran the multiplex PCR reads through MiXCR, one entry per CDR3 protein. The repertoire holds about 740,000 distinct CDR3 sequences, with roughly 41% as singletons. The sequencing sample was made of peripheral blood. The receptors were gathered from an adult man with Graves' ophthalmopathy.

The V call is TRBV2, the J call TRBJ1-6; D is perhaps TRBD1 (6 bases). The CDR3 is made up of 19 amino acids. Germline V gene sequence: CDR1 SNHLY, CDR2 FYNNEI. Trimming shortened V by 5 bases and J by 0 bases, and 20 bases separated the two germline ends. CDR3 nucleotide sequence: TGTGCCAGCAGTTTTATCAGGGGCGGCATCGGCTCCTATAATTCACCCCTCCACTTT. Amino acid sequence: CASSFIRGGIGSYNSPLHF.

A note on this clonotype: At one boundary the junction diverges from the germline segment, which might be a read error. The chain uses TRBV10-3 and TRBJ1-2, with D perhaps matching TRBD1 (5 bases). The V gene's germline CDR1 is ENHRY and CDR2 SYGVKD. The CDR3 is 16 amino acids. CDR3 coding DNA: TGTGCCAGCAGTTACTTACGTGGGGCCCTCCTCTATGGCTACACCTTC. Translating it yields CASSYLRGALLYGYTF.

This clonotype occurred many times. The chain joins TRBV7-9 to TRBJ1-3; D remains unclear. The CDR3 extends over 16 amino acids. The ends were cut back, 5 bases at V and 0 bases at J, with 14 bases in the middle. The V gene's germline CDR1 is SEHNR and CDR2 FQNEAQ (reference sequence). CDR3 sequence (DNA): TGTGCCAGCAGCCACCTGGGCTTCAGCTCTGGAAACACCATATATTTT. It yields the protein CASSHLGFSSGNTIYF.

The J gene is TRBJ1-1, the V gene TRBV25-1, with a tentative D call TRBD1 (5 bases). Deletions cut 10 bases from V and 0 bases from J, with 9 bases between. The CDR3 sequence is 12 residues long. CDR1 and CDR2 (germline): MGHDK, SYGVNS. For the CDR3, the DNA is TGTGCCACGGGGGGGATGAACACTGAAGCTTTCTTT. Translation: CATGGMNTEAFF.

This clonotype was seen repeatedly, ten times or more. The rearrangement links TRBV15 to TRBJ2-5; D might be TRBD1 (5 bases). Germline loops: CDR1 LNHNV, CDR2 YYDKDF (reference sequence). Between the trimmed V and J ends, which lost 3 bases and 7 bases, there was a span of 12 bases. The CDR3 runs to 13 residues. CDR3 sequence: CATSSRGRVTQYF. In nucleotides, the CDR3 is TGTGCCACCAGCAGTAGGGGAAGGGTGACCCAGTACTTC.

Remarks on this clonotype: One base away lies a much larger clone, so this may be a sequencing read error. V is TRBV19 and J is TRBJ1-1; D remains ambiguous. The CDR3 runs to 13 residues. The germline V gene has CDR1 LNHDA and CDR2 SQIVND (reference sequence). V was cut by 6 bases and J by 0 bases, with 8 bases left in between. CDR3 bases: TGTGCCAGTAGCATCAAGGTGAACACTGAAGCTTTCTTT. Translation gives CASSIKVNTEAFF.

This chain uses TRBV19 with TRBJ2-5; 8 bases fit TRBD2. The CDR3 consists of 13 residues. CDR1 is LNHDA, CDR2 SQIVND, per germline (reference sequence). V lost 11 bases, J lost 7 bases, and 12 bases stayed unmatched. CDR3 sequence reads: CAWSPSGPLTQYF. Written as DNA, the CDR3 is TGTGCCTGGAGTCCTAGCGGGCCCCTGACCCAGTACTTC.

The rearrangement links TRBV29-1 to TRBJ2-6; D is tentatively TRBD1 or TRBD2 (6 bases each). The CDR3 is 16 amino acids. Per germline, CDR1 SQVTM and CDR2 ANQGSEA. V was clipped by 5 bases and J by 5 bases, with 19 bases between them. This CDR3 is CSVRPEGGRRANVLTF. As DNA, the CDR3 is TGCAGCGTTAGACCCGAGGGGGGACGGAGGGCCAACGTCCTGACTTTC. The full variable domain, in which reference TRBV29-1 and TRBJ2-6 provide the parts outside the CDR3, is SAVISQKPSRDICQRGTSLTIQCQVDSQVTMMFWYRQQPGQSLTLIATANQGSEATYESGFVIDKFPISRPNLTFSTLTVSNMSPEDSSIYLCSVRPEGGRRANVLTFGAGSRLTVL.

This clonotype was recorded many times. The genes are TRBV2 and TRBJ1-6; D might be TRBD1 (5 bases). This CDR3 contains 14 residues. Germline lookup yields CDR1 SNHLY and CDR2 FYNNEI. V dropped 4 bases and J dropped 6 bases, with 10 bases sitting between them. CDR3 protein: CASSGSRGNSPLHF. The DNA for the CDR3 is TGTGCCAGCAGTGGAAGTAGGGGTAATTCACCCCTCCACTTT.

This clonotype was recorded only once. This chain uses TRBV20-1 with TRBJ2-3, with a possible D match to TRBD2 (6 bases). Germline V gene lookup returns CDR1 DFQATT and CDR2 SNEGSKA (reference sequence). The CDR3 length is 14 residues. Trimming took off 4 bases at V and 0 bases at J, with 11 bases between the two ends. The CDR3 protein is CSATAGSSTDTQYF. CDR3 bases: TGCAGTGCTACGGCGGGGTCTAGCACAGATACGCAGTATTTT.

The chain couples TRBV7-3 to TRBJ1-1; tentatively, D is TRBD1 (5 bases). The CDR3 sequence is 15 residues long. Trimming took 1 base from V and 7 from J, leaving 16 bases between them. Germline V lookup: CDR1 SGHTA, CDR2 FQGTGA. DNA for the CDR3: TGTGCCAGCAGCTTAAGGGGCGGACTTCGGGGTGAAGCTTTCTTT. Its protein product is CASSLRGGLRGEAFF.